This T cell receptor beta chain was recovered during a study of blood T cell repertoires in COVID-19. Libraries were prepared by immunoSEQ multiplex PCR; TCRdb keeps only in-frame clonotypes and omits some of them. The data contain roughly 160,000 clones, under 90% of them singletons. The CDR3 loop spans 17 amino acids. With V trimmed by 2 bases and J by 5 bases, 13 bases remained unmatched. Germline-derived CDR1 and CDR2 are SGHTA and FQGNSA. This sequence was found in a woman older than 75 with acute or convalescent COVID-19. The source material was peripheral blood. This chain joins TRBV7-2 and TRBJ2-5; 8 bases line up with TRBD2. The CDR3 DNA reads TGTGCCAGCAGCTTATCCGGGGGGGCGGAATTCGGGGAGACCCAGTACTTC. This codes for CASSLSGGAEFGETQYF.